This is a list of T cell receptor beta chains from one sample in a study of cytomegalovirus exposure and HLA in healthy donors. Some clones are missing from TCRdb's copy, which holds only in-frame ones; the method was immunoSEQ multiplex PCR. The sample contains about 45,000 clones, 87% of which appear only once. Sequenced input: PBMCs. These receptors were collected from a woman in her thirties or forties in good health and CMV-seropositive. Both conserved end residues are part of each CDR3. Each record gives: V gene, J gene, D gene, clone size, CDR3 DNA, CDR3 protein. A D gene is named only where the DNA matches it firmly. A clone size is listed for some rows: how often the clone was seen (once, few, many), or a class if it is expanded.

V gene: TRBV6-4
J gene: TRBJ2-3
D gene: TRBD2
clone size: .
CDR3 DNA: TGTGCCAGCAGTCTAGCGGGGGGGCGGGTTACGCAGTATTTT
CDR3 protein: CASSLAGGRVTQYF

V gene: TRBV14
J gene: TRBJ2-1
D gene: TRBD2
clone size: once
CDR3 DNA: TGTGCCAGCAGCCAAGAAGGTATGGCTAGCGGGAATTGGCAGTTCTTC
CDR3 protein: CASSQEGMASGNWQFF

V gene: TRBV6-5
J gene: TRBJ1-5
D gene: .
clone size: .
CDR3 DNA: TGTGCCAGCAGCCGAACTCCCATGCCTAATCAGCCCCAGCATTTT
CDR3 protein: CASSRTPMPNQPQHF

V gene: TRBV2
J gene: TRBJ1-3
D gene: TRBD1
clone size: .
CDR3 DNA: TGTGCCAGCAGTGGTACAGGGGGCTACTCTGGAAACACCATATATTTT
CDR3 protein: CASSGTGGYSGNTIYF

V gene: TRBV19
J gene: TRBJ2-1
D gene: TRBD2
clone size: once
CDR3 DNA: TGTGCCAGTAGAAGCCGGGGGGTTTACAATGAGCAGTTCTTC
CDR3 protein: CASRSRGVYNEQFF

V gene: TRBV29-1
J gene: TRBJ2-2
D gene: TRBD2
clone size: .
CDR3 DNA: TGCAGCGTTGAGAGGCCGGGGGGCACCGGGGAGCTGTTTTTT
CDR3 protein: CSVERPGGTGELFF

V gene: TRBV4-1
J gene: TRBJ1-1
D gene: .
clone size: .
CDR3 DNA: TGCGCCAGCAGCCAATTTCAGGGCACTGAAGCTTTCTTT
CDR3 protein: CASSQFQGTEAFF

V gene: TRBV6-1
J gene: TRBJ1-2
D gene: .
clone size: once
CDR3 DNA: TGTGCCAGCAGTGAACAACTGACAGCTAACTATGGCTACACCTTC
CDR3 protein: CASSEQLTANYGYTF

V gene: TRBV2
J gene: TRBJ2-1
D gene: TRBD2
clone size: .
CDR3 DNA: TGTGCCATCCTTAGCGGGAGCTCCTACAATGAGCAGTTCTTC
CDR3 protein: CAILSGSSYNEQFF

V gene: TRBV6-6
J gene: TRBJ1-5
D gene: .
clone size: .
CDR3 DNA: TGTGCCAGCAGTTACACAACTAATAGCAATCAGCCCCAGCATTTT
CDR3 protein: CASSYTTNSNQPQHF

V gene: TRBV18
J gene: TRBJ2-2
D gene: .
clone size: .
CDR3 DNA: TGTGCCAGCTCACCAATACGGCAGACTAACACCGGGGAGCTGTTTTTT
CDR3 protein: CASSPIRQTNTGELFF

V gene: TRBV2
J gene: TRBJ1-2
D gene: TRBD1
clone size: .
CDR3 DNA: TGTGCCAGCAGTGCGCAGGGGGTGGCGAACTATGGCTACACCTTC
CDR3 protein: CASSAQGVANYGYTF

V gene: TRBV28
J gene: TRBJ2-1
D gene: TRBD2
clone size: .
CDR3 DNA: TGTGCCAGCAGTTTAATGACTACCGGGACTAGAGAGCAGTTCTTC
CDR3 protein: CASSLMTTGTREQFF

V gene: TRBV7-9
J gene: TRBJ2-3
D gene: TRBD2
clone size: .
CDR3 DNA: TGTGCCAGCAGCCGGACTAGCGGGGTGACAGATACGCAGTATTTT
CDR3 protein: CASSRTSGVTDTQYF

V gene: TRBV11-2
J gene: TRBJ2-7
D gene: .
clone size: .
CDR3 DNA: TGTGCCAGCAGCTTGTATCGGACAGAGAACTACGAGCAGTACTTC
CDR3 protein: CASSLYRTENYEQYF

V gene: TRBV27
J gene: TRBJ2-5
D gene: .
clone size: .
CDR3 DNA: TGTGCCAGCAGTAGGGGGTTCCAAGAGACCCAGTACTTC
CDR3 protein: CASSRGFQETQYF

V gene: TRBV5-8
J gene: TRBJ1-1
D gene: .
clone size: few
CDR3 DNA: TGTGCCAGCAGCTTGGGGACTGGGCGGGGAAACACTGAAGCTTTCTTT
CDR3 protein: CASSLGTGRGNTEAFF

V gene: TRBV19
J gene: TRBJ2-2
D gene: .
clone size: .
CDR3 DNA: TGTGCCAGTAGTATACAGGGGCGGAACACCGGGGAGCTGTTTTTT
CDR3 protein: CASSIQGRNTGELFF

V gene: TRBV9
J gene: TRBJ2-5
D gene: .
clone size: .
CDR3 DNA: TGTGCCAGCAACGTTCGGCGGTGGCAAGAGACCCAGTACTTC
CDR3 protein: CASNVRRWQETQYF

V gene: TRBV6-1
J gene: TRBJ2-7
D gene: .
clone size: once
CDR3 DNA: TGTGCCAGCAGTCCGGGACACTCCTACGAGCAGTACTTC
CDR3 protein: CASSPGHSYEQYF

V gene: TRBV5-5
J gene: TRBJ2-5
D gene: .
clone size: .
CDR3 DNA: TGTGCCAGCAGCTTCTTGACGGGACAAGAGACCCAGTACTTC
CDR3 protein: CASSFLTGQETQYF

V gene: TRBV28
J gene: TRBJ1-1
D gene: .
clone size: .
CDR3 DNA: TGTGCCAGCAGTTTTATGGGGGGCACTGAAGCTTTCTTT
CDR3 protein: CASSFMGGTEAFF

V gene: TRBV9
J gene: TRBJ2-1
D gene: TRBD2
clone size: .
CDR3 DNA: TGTGCCAGCAGCGTGCGGGAGATTTTAGTAGGTGAGCAGTTCTTC
CDR3 protein: CASSVREILVGEQFF

V gene: TRBV27
J gene: TRBJ2-3
D gene: .
clone size: once
CDR3 DNA: TGTGCCAGCAGTTTAGGGCAAACAAATACGCAGTATTTT
CDR3 protein: CASSLGQTNTQYF

V gene: TRBV9
J gene: TRBJ1-6
D gene: TRBD1
clone size: .
CDR3 DNA: TGTGCCAGCAGCGTAGAACCGACAGGGGCCGGTAATTCACCCCTCCACTTT
CDR3 protein: CASSVEPTGAGNSPLHF

V gene: TRBV6-6
J gene: TRBJ1-5
D gene: .
clone size: .
CDR3 DNA: TGTGCCAGCAGTTACTCGGGAGTCGACAGGACGTCTTTT
CDR3 protein: CASSYSGVDRTSF

V gene: TRBV29-1
J gene: TRBJ1-2
D gene: .
clone size: .
CDR3 DNA: TGCAGCGTTCTACTGACCCTGGACACCCAATCGTACACCTTC
CDR3 protein: CSVLLTLDTQSYTF

V gene: TRBV28
J gene: TRBJ2-2
D gene: .
clone size: .
CDR3 DNA: TGTGCCAGCGGAGGTCCCATGAACACCGGGGAGCTGTTTTTT
CDR3 protein: CASGGPMNTGELFF

V gene: TRBV11-2
J gene: TRBJ2-7
D gene: TRBD2
clone size: .
CDR3 DNA: TGTGCCAGCAGCACAACGACTAGCTCCTGCGAGCAGTACTTC
CDR3 protein: CASSTTTSSCEQYF

V gene: TRBV6-5
J gene: TRBJ2-3
D gene: .
clone size: .
CDR3 DNA: TGTGCCAGCAGAAACCGAGCGGAGGTCACAGATACGCAGTATTTT
CDR3 protein: CASRNRAEVTDTQYF

V gene: TRBV6-5
J gene: TRBJ2-2
D gene: .
clone size: .
CDR3 DNA: TGTGCCAGCAGTTACGCACCTAGTTCCACCGGGGAGCTGTTTTTT
CDR3 protein: CASSYAPSSTGELFF

V gene: TRBV7-2
J gene: TRBJ1-3
D gene: .
clone size: .
CDR3 DNA: TGTGCCAGCAGCCTATACCACTCTGGAAACACCATATATTTT
CDR3 protein: CASSLYHSGNTIYF

V gene: TRBV7-9
J gene: TRBJ1-2
D gene: .
clone size: .
CDR3 DNA: TGTGCCAGCAGCTTAGCGGAGTCTCCTCTAGGCTACACCTTC
CDR3 protein: CASSLAESPLGYTF

V gene: TRBV1
J gene: TRBJ2-1
D gene: .
clone size: .
CDR3 DNA: TGCACCAGCAGCTCCACCTCTAGAGCGGGGGCCGGGGATGAGCAGTTCTTC
CDR3 protein: CTSSSTSRAGAGDEQFF

V gene: TRBV13
J gene: TRBJ2-3
D gene: TRBD2
clone size: .
CDR3 DNA: TGTGCCAGCAGCATCCCTAGGCGGGGGACAGATACGCAGTATTTT
CDR3 protein: CASSIPRRGTDTQYF

V gene: TRBV28
J gene: TRBJ1-4
D gene: .
clone size: .
CDR3 DNA: TGTGCCAGCGGGTCGACACAAACTAATGAAAAACTGTTTTTT
CDR3 protein: CASGSTQTNEKLFF

V gene: TRBV7-9
J gene: TRBJ1-2
D gene: .
clone size: .
CDR3 DNA: TGTGCCAGCAGCTTAGAACCTAATCAGGGGCGGATTGGCTACACCTTC
CDR3 protein: CASSLEPNQGRIGYTF

V gene: TRBV5-6
J gene: TRBJ2-7
D gene: .
clone size: .
CDR3 DNA: TGTGCCAGCAGCGGTGAGGGTGGGACTTCAATTTACTACGAGCAGTACTTC
CDR3 protein: CASSGEGGTSIYYEQYF

V gene: TRBV11-2
J gene: TRBJ2-7
D gene: .
clone size: .
CDR3 DNA: TGTGCCAGCAGCTTAGATCAGATCTACGAGCAGTACTTC
CDR3 protein: CASSLDQIYEQYF

V gene: TRBV7-3
J gene: TRBJ2-6
D gene: .
clone size: .
CDR3 DNA: TGTGCCAGCAGGTCACAGAAAAACTCTGGGGCCAACGTCCTGACTTTC
CDR3 protein: CASRSQKNSGANVLTF

V gene: TRBV19
J gene: TRBJ2-7
D gene: .
clone size: .
CDR3 DNA: TGTGCCAGTAGGCCCGGGAGCTCCTACGAGCAGTACTTC
CDR3 protein: CASRPGSSYEQYF

V gene: TRBV13
J gene: TRBJ1-5
D gene: TRBD1
clone size: once
CDR3 DNA: TGTGCCAGCAGCTCGGACAGGGATCAGCCCCAGCATTTT
CDR3 protein: CASSSDRDQPQHF

V gene: TRBV4-1
J gene: TRBJ1-1
D gene: .
clone size: .
CDR3 DNA: TGCGCCGGCCCGGACCAGGGGCCGAACACTGAAGCTTTCTTT
CDR3 protein: CAGPDQGPNTEAFF

V gene: TRBV5-1
J gene: TRBJ1-1
D gene: .
clone size: .
CDR3 DNA: TGCGCCAGCACCGAGTCTGGCAGGGACACTGAAGCTTTCTTT
CDR3 protein: CASTESGRDTEAFF

V gene: TRBV5-4
J gene: TRBJ1-2
D gene: TRBD1
clone size: .
CDR3 DNA: TGTGCCAGCAGCTTCAACAGGGGCAACTATGGCTACACCTTC
CDR3 protein: CASSFNRGNYGYTF

V gene: TRBV5-1
J gene: TRBJ2-3
D gene: .
clone size: .
CDR3 DNA: TGCGCCAGCAGCTACGGGGGATCTAGCACAGATACGCAGTATTTT
CDR3 protein: CASSYGGSSTDTQYF

V gene: TRBV7-9
J gene: TRBJ2-7
D gene: TRBD2
clone size: few
CDR3 DNA: TGTGCCAGCAGCTTAGGAGGACTAGCGGGGGGACTCTACGAGCAGTACTTC
CDR3 protein: CASSLGGLAGGLYEQYF

V gene: TRBV19
J gene: TRBJ2-7
D gene: .
clone size: .
CDR3 DNA: TGTGCCAGTAGTATCTCCAGCTCCTACGAGCAGTACTTC
CDR3 protein: CASSISSSYEQYF

V gene: TRBV19
J gene: TRBJ2-6
D gene: .
clone size: once
CDR3 DNA: TGTGCCAGTAGTGGAGGGAAATACTCTGGGGCCAACGTCCTGACTTTC
CDR3 protein: CASSGGKYSGANVLTF

V gene: TRBV4-2
J gene: TRBJ2-1
D gene: TRBD2
clone size: .
CDR3 DNA: TGTGCCAGCAGCCAAGATTCCAGCGGGAGAGGGGGGAATGAGCAGTTCTTC
CDR3 protein: CASSQDSSGRGGNEQFF

V gene: TRBV7-3
J gene: TRBJ2-6
D gene: TRBD1
clone size: once
CDR3 DNA: TGTGCCAGCAGCTTATTCGGGACAGGAGTGCATGGGGCCAACGTCCTGACTTTC
CDR3 protein: CASSLFGTGVHGANVLTF

V gene: TRBV10-2
J gene: TRBJ2-5
D gene: .
clone size: .
CDR3 DNA: TGCGCCAGCAACCCTCACACAGGGTCAGAGGCCCAGTACTTC
CDR3 protein: CASNPHTGSEAQYF

V gene: TRBV25-1
J gene: TRBJ2-3
D gene: TRBD2
clone size: .
CDR3 DNA: TGTGCCAGCAGTGTTAATTTAGCGGGGGCCACAGATACGCAGTATTTT
CDR3 protein: CASSVNLAGATDTQYF

V gene: TRBV6-1
J gene: TRBJ2-5
D gene: .
clone size: .
CDR3 DNA: TGTGCCAGCAGTGAAATTGGGTTACAGGCGGAGACCCAGTACTTC
CDR3 protein: CASSEIGLQAETQYF

V gene: TRBV6-5
J gene: TRBJ2-3
D gene: .
clone size: once
CDR3 DNA: TGTGCCAGCAGTTATCCAGGGGGGCATACGCAGTATTTT
CDR3 protein: CASSYPGGHTQYF

V gene: TRBV5-4
J gene: TRBJ2-2
D gene: .
clone size: .
CDR3 DNA: TGTGCCAGCAGCTTTTATCTCGGGGAGCTGTTTTTT
CDR3 protein: CASSFYLGELFF

V gene: TRBV11-2
J gene: TRBJ2-7
D gene: TRBD1
clone size: .
CDR3 DNA: TGTGCCAGCAGCCGGGACAGGGCTTACGAGCAGTACTTC
CDR3 protein: CASSRDRAYEQYF